The entry below describes one T cell receptor beta chain. The sample comes from a study of blood T cell repertoires in COVID-19. Study as a whole: Specimens from acute and convalescent COVID-19 originated in the United States, Italy and Spain. Nucleic acid was either cDNA or gDNA, and it came from T cells, B-cell-depleted T cells, or PBMCs.

CDR1 and CDR2 (germline): SGHAT, FQNNGV. The CDR3 sequence is 14 residues long. With 3 bases removed from V and 8 bases from J, the gap between germline ends came to 16 bases. Per the original data handling: Reference gene primer amplification gave nucleated cell count estimates. Measured with immunoSEQ multiplex PCR; TCRdb has only the in-frame clones, and not every one. V, J and clone size derive from that table, while D and trimming were established from the DNA sequence. The sample holds 95,000 to 120,000 clones, around 85% seen once. The rearrangement uses TRBV11-2 and TRBJ1-2; D gene uncertain. This receptor was taken from a human donor in a cohort sampled during active COVID-19. The sample was peripheral blood. Written as DNA, the CDR3 is TGTGCCAGCAGCTTGGCCCACCAGGCGAACGGCTACACCTTC. Amino acid sequence: CASSLAHQANGYTF. Full variable domain (outside the CDR3, taken from reference TRBV11-2 and TRBJ1-2): EAGVAQSPRYKIIEKRQSVAFWCNPISGHATLYWYQQILGQGPKLLIQFQNNGVVDDSQLPKDRFSAERLKGVDSTLKIQPAKLEDSAVYLCASSLAHQANGYTFGSGTRLTVV.